The 27 T cell receptor beta chains below come from one sample, sequenced in a study of blood T cell repertoires in COVID-19. Clones were sequenced by immunoSEQ multiplex PCR, and TCRdb holds only the in-frame ones, with some missing. The sample gives tens of thousands of clones, roughly 89% of which show up once; under 8% is in the top ten. Sample: peripheral blood. The receptors here all came from a human donor in a cohort sampled during active COVID-19.

The J gene is TRBJ1-2, the V gene TRBV10-2, with 7 bases that match TRBD1. CDR3 size: 15 residues. V lost 2 bases to trimming and J lost 6 bases; unmatched junction nucleotides: 9. CDR1 and CDR2 from the germline V gene are WSHSY and SAAADI. CDR3 sequence (DNA): TGCGCCAGCAGTGAGATGAAGGGGGCTCCCCATGGCTACACCTTC. It codes for CASSEMKGAPHGYTF.

This chain uses TRBV7-2 with TRBJ2-7; 7 nucleotides agree with TRBD2. The V gene's germline CDR1 is SGHTA and CDR2 FQGNSA. V gave up 1 base and J gave up 6 bases; unmatched junction bases: 6. This CDR3 comprises 14 residues. The CDR3 DNA reads TGTGCCAGCAGCTTAGGACTAGCTCCTCCCGAGCAGTACTTC. Translating gives CASSLGLAPPEQYF.

The sample holds one count of this clone. V and J are TRBV19 and TRBJ1-1, with 10 bases lining up with TRBD1. Per germline, CDR1 LNHDA and CDR2 SQIVND (reference sequence). The CDR3 consists of 15 residues. V was clipped by 6 bases and J by 6 bases; unmatched bases: 10. CDR3 protein: CASSSSRDRGPEAFF. The CDR3 region has the DNA TGTGCCAGTAGCAGTTCCCGGGACAGGGGACCTGAAGCTTTCTTT.

The rearrangement uses TRBV28 and TRBJ1-6; D is possibly TRBD1 (6 bases). The CDR3 is made up of 15 amino acids. V lost 4 bases and J lost 9, with 16 bases in between. The germline V gene encodes CDR1 MDHEN and CDR2 SYDVKM. CDR3 nucleotides: TGTGCCAGCAGTTCCCATAGGGGGGGCGTTTCACCCCTCCACTTT. It translates to CASSSHRGGVSPLHF.

V is TRBV10-1 and J is TRBJ2-3, with 9 nucleotides matching TRBD1. V was pared by 2 bases and J by 1 base, with 7 bases of the junction left unmatched. CDR3 length equals 17 residues. Germline V gene data show CDR1 as WNHNN and CDR2 as SYGVQD (reference sequence). In nucleotides, the CDR3 is TGCGCCAGCAGTGAGGGAACCACAGGGGGCCGCACAGATACGCAGTATTTT. Translation gives CASSEGTTGGRTDTQYF.

The chain uses TRBV5-1 and TRBJ2-7; 8 bases are a match to TRBD1. The CDR3 extends over 14 amino acids. Per the germline V gene, CDR1 is SGHRS and CDR2 is YFSETQ. After removal of 4 bases from V and 3 bases from J, the junction contained 6 bases not matched to a gene. The CDR3 sequence is CASSREGQGYEQYF. In nucleotides, the CDR3 is TGCGCCAGCAGCCGTGAAGGACAGGGCTACGAGCAGTACTTC.

The V call is TRBV28, the J call TRBJ2-1; maybe TRBD2 (5 bases). Germline V gives CDR1 MDHEN, CDR2 SYDVKM. V dropped 7 bases and J dropped 8 bases, with 18 bases sitting between them. The CDR3 length is 14 residues. The CDR3 here is CASTTPGSIHEQFF. The CDR3 DNA follows: TGTGCCAGCACCACTCCGGGATCCATTCATGAGCAGTTCTTC.

This clone was detected once. The CDR3 DNA reads TGTGCCAGCAGCGGTGGACAGGGGAGAAACACCATATATTTT. Translation: CASSGGQGRNTIYF. The V call is TRBV11-2, the J call TRBJ1-3; 9 bases map to TRBD1. V trimming: 5 bases; J trimming: 5 bases; junction bases outside the gene matches: 4. The CDR3 has 14 amino acids. Germline CDR1 SGHAT, CDR2 FQNNGV.

The chain joins TRBV2 to TRBJ2-7; 8 nucleotides align to TRBD1. The CDR3 consists of 13 residues. Germline CDR1 reads SNHLY; CDR2 reads FYNNEI. The V gene end was trimmed by 5 bases and the J gene end by 6 bases; junction bases not matched to a gene: 6. The CDR3 reads CASSYTDRGEQYF. CDR3 bases: TGTGCCAGCAGTTATACCGACAGGGGCGAGCAGTACTTC.

This clone was seen only once. The chain uses TRBV6-2 or TRBV6-3 and TRBJ2-1; D may be TRBD1 (5 bases). The length of the CDR3 is 16 residues. CDR1 and CDR2 (germline): MNHEY, SVGEGT. V gave up 2 bases and J gave up 8 bases, with 19 bases separating them. CDR3 in DNA: TGTGCCAGCAGTTACCTACTGGACAACCTTTCTCATGAGCAGTTCTTC. Its protein is CASSYLLDNLSHEQFF.

The chain joins TRBV19 to TRBJ1-5; 8 bases map to TRBD1. CDR1 LNHDA and CDR2 SQIVND come from the germline V gene (reference sequence). V lost 2 bases to trimming and J lost 9 bases; unmatched junction nucleotides: 9. The CDR3 length is 15 residues. The CDR3 sequence is CASSIPGTGGTPQHF. DNA for the CDR3: TGTGCCAGTAGTATACCCGGGACAGGTGGAACGCCCCAGCATTTT.

This chain joins TRBV2 and TRBJ2-7, with a weak D call TRBD2 (5 bases). V dropped 7 bases and J dropped 2 bases, with 12 bases sitting between them. The CDR3 sequence is 13 residues long. Germline V gene sequence: CDR1 SNHLY, CDR2 FYNNEI. Written as DNA, the CDR3 is TGTGCCAGCAAGCCGGACGGGACCTACGAGCAGTACTTC. It yields the protein CASKPDGTYEQYF.

V and J are TRBV28 and TRBJ2-7; TRBD1 matches 7 bases. The V gene's germline CDR1 is MDHEN and CDR2 SYDVKM. J gave up 3 bases and V 6 bases, and 8 bases lay outside the gene matches. The CDR3 consists of 14 residues. The CDR3 spells CASSPGTESYEQYF. The CDR3 coding sequence is TGTGCCAGCAGCCCGGGGACAGAGAGCTACGAGCAGTACTTC.

This clone has only one observation. V usage is TRBV7-2 and J usage is TRBJ1-3; 9 nucleotides align to TRBD1. V lost 2 bases to trimming and J lost 2 bases; unmatched junction nucleotides: 1. The CDR3 length is 15 residues. Looked up from germline, CDR1 is SGHTA and CDR2 is FQGNSA. The CDR3 reads CASSLTGGTGNTIYF. The CDR3 nucleotides read TGTGCCAGCAGCTTAACAGGGGGCACTGGAAACACCATATATTTT.

V usage is TRBV19 and J usage is TRBJ2-1, with 8 bases lining up with TRBD1. The CDR3 consists of 14 residues. Germline V gene lookup returns CDR1 LNHDA and CDR2 SQIVND (reference sequence). Trimming cost V 9 bases and J 9 bases; bases outside gene matches: 13. DNA for the CDR3: TGTGCCAGCCACGGACAGGGCGTTGCGGGTGAGCAGTTCTTC. Protein: CASHGQGVAGEQFF.

This chain joins TRBV30 and TRBJ2-1; TRBD2 matches 14 bases. This CDR3 contains 14 residues. Germline CDR1 and CDR2: GTSNPN and SVGIG (reference sequence). V lost 7 bases, J lost 12 bases, and 11 bases stayed unmatched. The DNA for the CDR3 is TGTGCCTTGCCCGGGACTAGCGGGGGAGGGGGGCAGTTCTTC. It codes for CALPGTSGGGGQFF.

The V gene is TRBV5-5, the J gene TRBJ2-2; 8 nucleotides line up with TRBD2. In germline, CDR1 is SGHKS, CDR2 YYEKEE (reference sequence). Trimming took 3 bases from V and 5 from J; bases not matched to a gene: 6. The CDR3 loop spans 15 amino acids. This CDR3 reads CASSWGGLVTGELFF. CDR3 DNA sequence: TGTGCCAGCAGCTGGGGGGGACTAGTAACCGGGGAGCTGTTTTTT.

J is TRBJ2-7 and V is TRBV6-5; tentative D call: TRBD1 (5 bases). Germline V gives CDR1 MNHEY, CDR2 SVGAGI. V was trimmed by 6 bases and J by 0 bases, leaving 12 bases between them. The CDR3 is 14 amino acids. The CDR3 DNA reads as TGTGCCAGCAGCCGACAGCTCAGCTCCTACGAGCAGTACTTC. Protein product: CASSRQLSSYEQYF.

This chain joins TRBV5-5 and TRBJ1-3; TRBD1 agrees at 7 bases. After removal of 4 bases from V and 0 bases from J, the junction contained 1 base not matched to a gene. The length of the CDR3 is 14 residues. CDR1 SGHKS and CDR2 YYEKEE come from the germline V gene (reference sequence). CDR3 coding DNA: TGTGCCAGCAGCCGGGACAGCTCTGGAAACACCATATATTTT. It encodes CASSRDSSGNTIYF.

V is TRBV28 and J is TRBJ1-3, with 8 bases fitting TRBD1. Germline V gene sequence: CDR1 MDHEN, CDR2 SYDVKM. Losses at the gene ends were 6 bases for V and 4 bases for J; bases not matched to a gene: 8. The CDR3 consists of 15 residues. CDR3 nucleotides: TGTGCCAGCAGCCGACCCGGGACAGGCGGAAACACCATATATTTT. It yields the protein CASSRPGTGGNTIYF.

The chain combines TRBV18 with TRBJ1-1; maybe TRBD1 (5 bases). V was pared by 5 bases and J by 1 base, with 11 bases between. The CDR3 extends over 14 amino acids. Per germline, CDR1 KGHSH and CDR2 LQKENI. CDR3 loop: CASSYRGWNTEAFF. The DNA for the CDR3 is TGTGCCAGCTCATACCGGGGGTGGAACACTGAAGCTTTCTTT. The whole variable domain, filled in from reference TRBV18 and TRBJ1-1, reads NAGVMQNPRHLVRRRGQEARLRCSPMKGHSHVYWYRQLPEEGLKFMVYLQKENIIDESGMPKERFSAEFPKEGPSILRIQQVVRGDSAAYFCASSYRGWNTEAFFGQGTRLTVV.

The V and J genes are TRBV10-3 and TRBJ1-5; D possibly corresponds to TRBD1 (6 bases). The germline V and J ends were trimmed by 3 bases and 7 bases, with 19 bases remaining between them. Germline V lookup: CDR1 ENHRY, CDR2 SYGVKD. This CDR3 is 16 amino acids long. The CDR3 spells CAISEGSVQGGQPQHF. CDR3 in DNA: TGTGCCATCAGTGAAGGGTCGGTACAGGGTGGACAGCCCCAGCATTTT.

The chain employs TRBV24-1 and TRBJ2-3, with 10 bases lining up with TRBD2. The germline CDR1 and CDR2 sequences are KGHDR and SFDVKD. The CDR3 extends over 18 amino acids. After removal of 3 bases from V and 0 bases from J, the junction contained 8 bases not matched to a gene. In DNA, the CDR3 is TGTGCCACCAGTGATCGTCGACTAGCGGGTGCTAGCACAGATACGCAGTATTTT. Its protein is CATSDRRLAGASTDTQYF.

The rearrangement joins TRBV5-5 to TRBJ1-1, with TRBD1 matching over 8 bases. J lost 0 bases, V lost 3 bases, and 4 bases had no gene match. CDR3 length equals 15 residues. From germline, CDR1 is SGHKS and CDR2 YYEKEE (reference sequence). The CDR3 region has the DNA TGTGCCAGCAGCTGGGGACAGGTTATGAACACTGAAGCTTTCTTT. Amino acid sequence: CASSWGQVMNTEAFF.

CDR3 residues: CASSMRGRGNTEAFF. DNA for the CDR3: TGTGCCAGTAGTATGAGGGGGAGAGGGAACACTGAAGCTTTCTTT. The rearrangement links TRBV19 to TRBJ1-1; a possible D gene is TRBD1 (6 bases). CDR1 is LNHDA, CDR2 SQIVND, per germline (reference sequence). Trimming cost V 3 bases and J 1 base, with 12 bases left between them. This CDR3 region has 15 residues.

The V call is TRBV6-5, the J call TRBJ1-1, with 9 positions matching TRBD1. CDR1 is MNHEY, CDR2 SVGAGI, per germline. This CDR3 region has 13 residues. The V gene end was trimmed by 6 bases and the J gene end by 6 bases; junction bases not matched to a gene: 5. CDR3 region: CASSRDRAAEAFF. In DNA, the CDR3 is TGTGCCAGCAGCAGGGACAGGGCGGCTGAAGCTTTCTTT.

This chain links TRBV2 with TRBJ1-1; D is unresolved. V was trimmed by 4 bases and J by 6 bases, leaving 12 bases between them. The CDR3 contains 13 residues. CDR1 is SNHLY and CDR2 is FYNNEI in the germline V gene. The CDR3 sequence is CASSGRLAPEAFF. As DNA, the CDR3 is TGTGCCAGCAGTGGGAGACTGGCCCCTGAAGCTTTCTTT. The full variable domain, with the rest looked up from reference TRBV2 and TRBJ1-1, is EPEVTQTPSHQVTQMGQEVILRCVPISNHLYFYWYRQILGQKVEFLVSFYNNEISEKSEIFDDQFSVERPDGSNFTLKIRSTKLEDSAMYFCASSGRLAPEAFFGQGTRLTVV.